Included here is one T cell receptor beta chain sequence, with context. The antigen remains unidentified. These data are taken from a study of OX40 agonist ivuxolimab in advanced cancers. Study-level findings and limits: CD4+ T cells averaged fewer expanded clones than CD8+ T cells.

Samples of blood were obtained at baseline, on cycle 4 day 1, and on cycle 7 day 1. Germline trimming cut 4 bases from V and 2 bases from J; bases unmatched to any gene: 3. The CDR3 runs to 15 residues. Per the germline V gene, CDR1 is MNHEY and CDR2 is SVGAGI. Repertoires were generated with immunoSEQ multiplex PCR, while TCRdb's copy carries only in-frame clones and drops some. The sample yields 51,000 or so clones, about 88% seen once. Sequencing was performed on CD4+ or CD8+ T cells sorted from blood, taken in a trial of the OX40 agonist ivuxolimab. The chain couples TRBV6-5 to TRBJ2-3; 10 nucleotides line up with TRBD2. The receptor was derived from an adult with an advanced solid tumor such as melanoma, head and neck, liver or kidney cancer. The CDR3 sequence is CASSFTSGDTDTQYF. The CDR3 nucleotides read TGTGCCAGCAGTTTTACTAGCGGGGACACAGATACGCAGTATTTT.